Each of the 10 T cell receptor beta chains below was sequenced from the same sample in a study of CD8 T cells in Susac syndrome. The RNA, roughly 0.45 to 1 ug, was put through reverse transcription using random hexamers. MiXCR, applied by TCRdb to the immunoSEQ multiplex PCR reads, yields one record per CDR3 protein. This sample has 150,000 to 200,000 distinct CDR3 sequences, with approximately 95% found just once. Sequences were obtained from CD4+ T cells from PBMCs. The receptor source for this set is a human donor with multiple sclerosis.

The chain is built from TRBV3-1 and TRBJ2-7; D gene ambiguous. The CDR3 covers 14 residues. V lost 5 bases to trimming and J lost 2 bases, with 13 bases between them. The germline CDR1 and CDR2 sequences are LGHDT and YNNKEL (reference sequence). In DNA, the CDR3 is TGTGCCAGCAGCTTGTCGGCGTCCCCCTACGAGCAGTACTTC. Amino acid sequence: CASSLSASPYEQYF.

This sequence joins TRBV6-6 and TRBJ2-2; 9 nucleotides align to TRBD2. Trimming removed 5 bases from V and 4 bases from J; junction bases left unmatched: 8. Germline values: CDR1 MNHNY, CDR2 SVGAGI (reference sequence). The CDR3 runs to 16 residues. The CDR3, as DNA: TGTGCCAGCAGTCCCCGGGCTAGCGGGGCCACCGGGGAGCTGTTTTTT. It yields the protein CASSPRASGATGELFF.

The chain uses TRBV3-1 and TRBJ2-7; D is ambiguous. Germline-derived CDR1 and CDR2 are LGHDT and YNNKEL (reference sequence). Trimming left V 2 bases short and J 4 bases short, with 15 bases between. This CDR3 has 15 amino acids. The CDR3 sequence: CASSQSEHHGYEQYF. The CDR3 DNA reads TGTGCCAGCAGCCAATCGGAGCACCATGGGTACGAGCAGTACTTC.

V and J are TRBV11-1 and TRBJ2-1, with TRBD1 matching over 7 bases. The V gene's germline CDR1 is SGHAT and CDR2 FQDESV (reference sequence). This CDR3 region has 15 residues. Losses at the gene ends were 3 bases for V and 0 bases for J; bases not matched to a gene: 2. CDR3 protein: CASSFDRASYNEQFF. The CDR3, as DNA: TGTGCCAGCAGCTTTGACAGGGCCTCCTACAATGAGCAGTTCTTC.

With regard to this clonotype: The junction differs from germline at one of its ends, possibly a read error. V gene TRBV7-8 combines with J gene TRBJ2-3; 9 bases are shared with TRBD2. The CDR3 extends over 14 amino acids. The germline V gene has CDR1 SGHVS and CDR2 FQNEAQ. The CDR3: CASSVAGAADTQYF. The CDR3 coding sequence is TGTGCCAGCAGCGTAGCGGGAGCAGCAGATACGCAGTATTTT.

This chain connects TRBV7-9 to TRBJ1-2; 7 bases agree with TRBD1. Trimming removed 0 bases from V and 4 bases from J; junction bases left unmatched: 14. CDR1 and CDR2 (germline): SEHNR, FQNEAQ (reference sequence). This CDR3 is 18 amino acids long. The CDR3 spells CASSLARGDSRLGYGYTF. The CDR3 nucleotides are TGTGCCAGCAGCTTAGCCCGAGGGGACAGCCGGCTAGGCTATGGCTACACCTTC.

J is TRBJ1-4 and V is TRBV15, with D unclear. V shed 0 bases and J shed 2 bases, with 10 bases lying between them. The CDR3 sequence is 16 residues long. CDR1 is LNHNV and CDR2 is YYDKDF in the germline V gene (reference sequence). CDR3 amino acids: CATSRDVVSTNEKLFF. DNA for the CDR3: TGTGCCACCAGCAGAGATGTCGTCTCGACTAATGAAAAACTGTTTTTT.

The CDR3 bases are TGCGCCAGCAGCCCCCGGGAATACAATGAGCAGTTCTTC. It encodes CASSPREYNEQFF. The chain employs TRBV5-1 and TRBJ2-1; tentative D call: TRBD2 (5 bases). Between the trimmed V and J ends, which lost 4 bases and 4 bases, there was a span of 9 bases. The germline V gene encodes CDR1 SGHRS and CDR2 YFSETQ. There are 13 residues in the CDR3.

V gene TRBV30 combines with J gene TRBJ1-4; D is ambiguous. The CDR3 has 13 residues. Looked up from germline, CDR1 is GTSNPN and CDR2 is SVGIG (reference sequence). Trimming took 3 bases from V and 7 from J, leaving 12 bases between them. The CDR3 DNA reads TGTGCCTGGAGAAGAGGGTTGGGTGAAAAACTGTTTTTT. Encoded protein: CAWRRGLGEKLFF. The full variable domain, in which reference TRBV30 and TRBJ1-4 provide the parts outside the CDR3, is SQTIHQWPATLVQPVGSPLSLECTVEGTSNPNLYWYRQAAGRGLQLLFYSVGIGQISSEVPQNLSASRPQDRQFILSSKKLLLSDSGFYLCAWRRGLGEKLFFGSGTQLSVL.

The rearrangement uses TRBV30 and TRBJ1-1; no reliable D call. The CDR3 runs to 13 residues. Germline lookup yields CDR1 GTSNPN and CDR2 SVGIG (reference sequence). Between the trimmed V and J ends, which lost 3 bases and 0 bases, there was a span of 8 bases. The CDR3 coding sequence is TGTGCCTGGAGCCCGGACCTGAACACTGAAGCTTTCTTT. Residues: CAWSPDLNTEAFF. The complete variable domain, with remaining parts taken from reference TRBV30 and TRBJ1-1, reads SQTIHQWPATLVQPVGSPLSLECTVEGTSNPNLYWYRQAAGRGLQLLFYSVGIGQISSEVPQNLSASRPQDRQFILSSKKLLLSDSGFYLCAWSPDLNTEAFFGQGTRLTVV.